A single sample gave rise to the 27 T cell receptor beta chains below, sequenced in a study of long-term antiretroviral therapy in people with HIV. An immunoSEQ assay, version v3.0, was performed at survey level. Produced via immunoSEQ multiplex PCR; TCRdb's table is partial and in-frame only. The sample carries roughly 13,000 clones, around four fifths recorded once. The source was unsorted PBMCs, collected 1.3 years before starting antiretroviral therapy. These receptors were obtained from a man aged 35-49 years with HIV.

The chain links TRBV5-6 to TRBJ2-3; the D call may be TRBD1 or TRBD2 (5 bases each). Trimming cost V 4 bases and J 1 base, with 13 bases left between them. Germline values: CDR1 SGHDT, CDR2 YYEEEE. This CDR3 comprises 15 residues. CDR3 amino acids: CASSPGRTRTDTQYF. The CDR3 bases are TGTGCCAGCAGCCCGGGGCGGACTCGCACAGATACGCAGTATTTT. The full variable domain, its missing parts supplied by reference TRBV5-6 and TRBJ2-3, is DAGVTQSPTHLIKTRGQQVTLRCSPKSGHDTVSWYQQALGQGPQFIFQYYEEEERQRGNFPDRFSGHQFPNYSSELNVNALLLGDSALYLCASSPGRTRTDTQYFGPGTRLTVL.

V is TRBV6-1 and J is TRBJ2-7, with TRBD1 as a possible D gene (5 bases). Per germline, CDR1 MNHNS and CDR2 SASEGT. V lost 2 bases, J lost 5 bases, and 10 bases lay in between. There are 13 residues in the CDR3. This chain's CDR3 is CASSERQGDEQYF. The DNA for the CDR3 is TGTGCCAGCAGTGAACGCCAGGGTGACGAGCAGTACTTC.

The genes are TRBV6-6 and TRBJ2-7; no reliable D call. Trimming stripped 5 bases from V and 2 bases from J, with 10 bases between. Germline assignment: CDR1 MNHNY and CDR2 SVGAGI (reference sequence). The CDR3 extends over 13 amino acids. CDR3 DNA sequence: TGTGCCAGCAGTCCCACGGACGCCTACGAGCAGTACTTC. This codes for CASSPTDAYEQYF.

This rearrangement joins TRBV28 to TRBJ2-3; possibly TRBD1 or TRBD2 for D (6 bases each). Trimming removed 6 bases from V and 3 bases from J, with 19 bases in between. CDR1 and CDR2 (germline): MDHEN, SYDVKM. This CDR3 has 16 residues. This chain's CDR3 is CASSFEGGLVTDTQYF. DNA of the CDR3: TGTGCCAGCAGCTTCGAGGGGGGCCTAGTGACAGATACGCAGTATTTT. Complete variable domain (other parts from reference TRBV28 and TRBJ2-3): DVKVTQSSRYLVKRTGEKVFLECVQDMDHENMFWYRQDPGLGLRLIYFSYDVKMKEKGDIPEGYSVSREKKERFSLILESASTNQTSMYLCASSFEGGLVTDTQYFGPGTRLTVL.

The V gene is TRBV5-1, the J gene TRBJ1-1; D perhaps matches TRBD1 (5 bases). V was clipped by 0 bases and J by 4 bases, with 10 bases between them. The CDR3 extends over 14 amino acids. Per the germline V gene, CDR1 is SGHRS and CDR2 is YFSETQ. The CDR3 region has the DNA TGCGCCAGCAGCTTGGGAGGTGGGGGCACTGAAGCTTTCTTT. Amino acids: CASSLGGGGTEAFF.

A few counts support this clone. CDR3 in DNA: TGTGCCACCCGACCGCAGGGACAGCACTACGAGCAGTACTTC. This codes for CATRPQGQHYEQYF. The rearrangement joins TRBV19 to TRBJ2-7, with 7 nucleotides matching TRBD1. V lost 10 bases, J lost 3 bases, and 12 bases stayed unmatched. The V gene's germline CDR1 is LNHDA and CDR2 SQIVND (reference sequence). The CDR3 consists of 14 residues.

This chain uses TRBV4-1 with TRBJ2-7; no reliable D call. V lost 1 base and J lost 2, with 9 bases in between. The CDR3 covers 14 residues. The germline V gene has CDR1 MGHRA and CDR2 YSYEKL. Here the CDR3 reads CASSQGSYTYEQYF. The CDR3 bases are TGCGCCAGCAGCCAAGGCAGCTACACCTACGAGCAGTACTTC.

The V gene is TRBV27, the J gene TRBJ1-2, with D tentatively TRBD1 (5 bases). From germline, CDR1 is MNHEY and CDR2 SMNVEV (reference sequence). The V end was cut by 3 bases, the J end by 1 base, with 6 bases between. The CDR3 has 13 amino acids. The CDR3 nucleotides read TGTGCCAGCAGTTTGGGACTTAACTATGGCTACACCTTC. Its protein product is CASSLGLNYGYTF.

The CDR3 coding sequence is TGTGCCAGCTCACCGACCATACAGAGGGCCTCCTACGAGCAGTACTTC. Translation: CASSPTIQRASYEQYF. The chain combines TRBV18 with TRBJ2-7; TRBD2 might be the D (5 bases). With 3 bases removed from V and 0 bases from J, the gap between germline ends came to 15 bases. Germline-derived CDR1 and CDR2 are KGHSH and LQKENI. This CDR3 comprises 16 residues.

This clone occurred once. The CDR3 coding sequence is TGTGCCAGCAGTTACTCGGGCGAGCAGTACTTC. Its translation: CASSYSGEQYF. The gene calls are TRBV6-5 and TRBJ2-7, with D unresolved. Trimming cost V 0 bases and J 6 bases, with 3 bases left between them. CDR3 length equals 11 residues. The germline CDR1 and CDR2 sequences are MNHEY and SVGAGI.

V and J are TRBV7-8 and TRBJ1-5; no clear D. Germline assignment: CDR1 SGHVS and CDR2 FQNEAQ. Between the trimmed V and J ends, which lost 0 bases and 3 bases, there was a span of 9 bases. This CDR3 is 15 amino acids long. The CDR3 nucleotides read TGTGCCAGCAGCTTAGCGTGGCAGGTCAATCAGCCCCAGCATTTT. Translation: CASSLAWQVNQPQHF.

The CDR3 protein is CASSIDMRDDGYTF. The CDR3 DNA follows: TGTGCCAGTAGTATAGATATGAGGGACGATGGCTACACCTTC. V gene TRBV19 combines with J gene TRBJ1-2, with a weak D call TRBD1 (5 bases). Trimming removed 0 bases at V and 6 bases at J, with 11 bases between. This CDR3 spans 14 amino acids. Germline CDR1 is LNHDA and CDR2 is SQIVND (reference sequence).

The chain carries TRBV27 and TRBJ2-5, with D perhaps given as TRBD1 or TRBD2 (6 bases each). Germline-derived CDR1 and CDR2 are MNHEY and SMNVEV (reference sequence). V was trimmed by 4 bases and J by 0 bases, leaving 12 bases between them. This CDR3 comprises 15 residues. CDR3 sequence reads: CASSSRGLDQETQYF. In DNA form, the CDR3 reads TGTGCCAGCAGTTCCCGGGGGCTCGACCAAGAGACCCAGTACTTC.

The V gene is TRBV5-1, the J gene TRBJ2-5; D is possibly TRBD2 (6 bases). Trimming left V 0 bases short and J 5 bases short, with 14 bases between. This CDR3 has 15 amino acids. Germline assignment: CDR1 SGHRS and CDR2 YFSETQ. The CDR3 loop is CASSLAGRNGETQYF. Here the CDR3 DNA reads TGCGCCAGCAGCTTGGCAGGGAGGAATGGGGAGACCCAGTACTTC. Based on the CDR3 plus reference TRBV5-1 and TRBJ2-5, the full variable domain is KAGVTQTPRYLIKTRGQQVTLSCSPISGHRSVSWYQQTPGQGLQFLFEYFSETQRNKGNFPGRFSGRQFSNSRSEMNVSTLELGDSALYLCASSLAGRNGETQYFGPGTRLLVL.

The genes are TRBV18 and TRBJ1-4; the match to TRBD1 covers 8 bases. V was pared by 1 base and J by 8 bases, with 3 bases of the junction left unmatched. The CDR3 has 14 residues. Looked up from germline, CDR1 is KGHSH and CDR2 is LQKENI. CDR3 DNA: TGTGCCAGCTCACCACGACAGGGGAACGAAAAACTGTTTTTT. Translated, it gives CASSPRQGNEKLFF.

The chain has TRBV25-1 and TRBJ1-5; a weak D match, TRBD1 (5 bases). Germline CDR1 and CDR2: MGHDK and SYGVNS. CDR3 length: 14 amino acids. The V gene lost 6 bases and the J gene lost 3 bases, with 12 bases spanning the gap. CDR3 loop: CASRSQGLNQPQHF. CDR3 DNA sequence: TGTGCCAGCAGGAGTCAGGGCCTCAATCAGCCCCAGCATTTT.

The rearrangement links TRBV27 to TRBJ1-6, with unresolved D. Looked up from germline, CDR1 is MNHEY and CDR2 is SMNVEV (reference sequence). Trimming took 3 bases from V and 3 from J, leaving 6 bases between them. This CDR3 spans 14 amino acids. The DNA of the CDR3 is TGTGCCAGCAGTTTGGACCTCTATAATTCACCCCTCCACTTT. Protein: CASSLDLYNSPLHF.

This chain uses TRBV19 with TRBJ2-1, with 9 bases identical to TRBD2. Per germline, CDR1 LNHDA and CDR2 SQIVND (reference sequence). J was trimmed by 1 base and V by 2 bases; bases with no gene match: 3. The CDR3 runs 16 residues. The CDR3 reads CASSITSGYSYNEQFF. In DNA form, the CDR3 reads TGTGCCAGTAGTATAACTAGCGGGTATTCCTACAATGAGCAGTTCTTC.

This chain uses TRBV28 with TRBJ2-2, with D possibly TRBD1 on 5 matching bases. This CDR3 has 15 residues. CDR1 and CDR2 from the germline V gene are MDHEN and SYDVKM. The ends were cut back, 6 bases at V and 2 bases at J, with 13 bases in the middle. CDR3 sequence: CASSPSRGNTGELFF. The CDR3 coding sequence is TGTGCCAGCAGCCCATCAAGGGGTAACACCGGGGAGCTGTTTTTT.

The V gene is TRBV19, the J gene TRBJ2-1; 9 bases are shared with TRBD2. V dropped 2 bases and J dropped 0; count of bases not matched to a gene: 5. Germline V CDR1 and CDR2: LNHDA, SQIVND (reference sequence). The CDR3 length is 17 residues. The CDR3 loop is CASSIRGSGGSYNEQFF. The CDR3 DNA follows: TGTGCCAGTAGTATACGGGGTAGCGGGGGCTCCTACAATGAGCAGTTCTTC.

The chain couples TRBV28 to TRBJ2-7; a possible D gene is TRBD1 (5 bases). The germline V gene has CDR1 MDHEN and CDR2 SYDVKM. CDR3 size: 12 residues. Trimming shortened V by 7 bases and J by 4 bases, and 11 bases separated the two germline ends. CDR3 sequence (DNA): TGTGCCAGCACCGAAGACAGATACGAGCAGTACTTC. Amino acid sequence: CASTEDRYEQYF.

This clone showed up just a few times. This chain links TRBV2 with TRBJ1-5; no reliable D call. The CDR3 totals 15 residues. Germline CDR1 reads SNHLY; CDR2 reads FYNNEI. V shed 1 base and J shed 0 bases, with 7 bases lying between them. Here the CDR3 DNA reads TGTGCCAGCAGTGAAGTAGGCTATAGCAATCAGCCCCAGCATTTT. It yields the protein CASSEVGYSNQPQHF.

A single count supports this clone. The genes are TRBV27 and TRBJ2-6; no definite D call. Germline CDR1 MNHEY, CDR2 SMNVEV (reference sequence). This CDR3 has 15 residues. V dropped 5 bases and J dropped 4 bases, with 12 bases sitting between them. CDR3 amino acids: CASSPGTSGANVLTF. CDR3 sequence (DNA): TGTGCCAGCAGTCCCGGAACCTCCGGGGCCAACGTCCTGACTTTC.

The rearrangement joins TRBV5-1 to TRBJ1-3; TRBD1 matches 7 bases. The CDR3 spans 13 residues. Per the germline V gene, CDR1 is SGHRS and CDR2 is YFSETQ. The J segment lost 2 bases and the V segment lost 8 bases, leaving 4 bases of the junction unmatched. CDR3 in DNA: TGCGCCAGTCGGGACAGTGCTGGAAACACCATATATTTT. Translating it yields CASRDSAGNTIYF.

This chain's CDR3 is CASRQGWGAKNIQYF. DNA for the CDR3: TGTGCCAGTAGACAGGGATGGGGAGCCAAAAACATTCAGTACTTC. The rearrangement links TRBV19 to TRBJ2-4, with D perhaps TRBD1 (6 bases). Trimming stripped 6 bases from V and 0 bases from J, with 12 bases between. The CDR3 has 15 residues. Germline V CDR1 and CDR2: LNHDA, SQIVND (reference sequence).

The table lists this clone with a count of one. The genes are TRBV7-2 and TRBJ2-2; no clear D. This CDR3 spans 14 amino acids. The V and J ends lost 3 bases and 6 bases respectively, with 11 bases between them. In germline, CDR1 is SGHTA, CDR2 FQGNSA. This chain's CDR3 is CASSLNWVAGELFF. CDR3 sequence (DNA): TGTGCCAGCAGCTTGAATTGGGTAGCCGGGGAGCTGTTTTTT.

The chain uses TRBV7-4 and TRBJ1-6, with D unresolved. V gave up 6 bases and J gave up 4 bases, with 10 bases separating them. Per the germline V gene, CDR1 is SGHVT and CDR2 is SQSDAQ. The CDR3 contains 14 residues. The DNA of the CDR3 is TGTGCCAGCAGTCTGTGGAGTTATAATTCACCCCTCCACTTT. It codes for CASSLWSYNSPLHF.